These T cell receptor beta chains were read from a single sample in a study of blood T cell repertoires in COVID-19. Only in-frame clones appear in the TCRdb table, and some are missing; sequencing was by immunoSEQ multiplex PCR. This sample carries about 310,000 clones, under 90% of them seen once, and the ten largest clones take less than 9.5%. Material for sequencing was PBMCs or T cells enriched from blood (not recorded which). The receptors stem from a woman aged 25 to 45 who had recovered from COVID-19. CDR3s include the opening cysteine and the closing phenylalanine or tryptophan. D genes are given only for firm matches. Some rows mark clone size as missing; the rest say once, few, many or name a class of expanded clone.

TRBV12-3/TRBV12-4,.,TRBJ2-1,.,TGTGCCAGCAGGGAGGGACAGCACAATGAGCAGTTCTTC,CASREGQHNEQFF
TRBV6-5,.,TRBJ1-3,.,TGTGCCAGCAGTTACTCGGCCTACCCCAGGGACACCATATATTTT,CASSYSAYPRDTIYF
TRBV7-9,.,TRBJ1-2,.,TGTGCCAGCAGCCCGAGGGTGGGGGGTGAAGGCTACACCTTC,CASSPRVGGEGYTF
TRBV6-5,.,TRBJ2-3,.,TGTGCCAGCAGTACCCCCGTGGAGGTGATGGATACGCAGTATTTT,CASSTPVEVMDTQYF
TRBV7-2,.,TRBJ2-1,once,TGTGCCAGCAGCTTATGGGCAGGGTCTCAACACAATGAGCAGTTCTTC,CASSLWAGSQHNEQFF
TRBV5-4,.,TRBJ1-4,few,TGTGCCAGCAGCACCGGGTCAGCCCATAATGAAAAACTGTTTTTT,CASSTGSAHNEKLFF
TRBV11-3,.,TRBJ2-3,.,TGTGCCAGCAGTCCCAGATTCACAGATACGCAGTATTTT,CASSPRFTDTQYF
TRBV19,.,TRBJ2-1,.,TGTGCCAGTAGTATCCGCCTCCGGGACTTGGCCTACAATGAGCAGTTCTTC,CASSIRLRDLAYNEQFF
TRBV27,.,TRBJ1-5,.,TGTGCCAGCACCACAGGGATAGGACAGCCCCAGCATTTT,CASTTGIGQPQHF
TRBV28,TRBD1,TRBJ1-1,.,TGTGCCAGCGGGGGCCCGGGACAGGGTTCTAGGGGGACTGAAGCTTTCTTT,CASGGPGQGSRGTEAFF
TRBV7-9,.,TRBJ1-1,.,TGTGCCAGCAGCCCAGCGGGGGATGTGGGAAACACTGAAGCTTTCTTT,CASSPAGDVGNTEAFF
TRBV4-2,.,TRBJ1-2,once,TGTGCCAGCAGCCAAGATAGGGGGGGCTTAGGCTACACCTTC,CASSQDRGGLGYTF
TRBV9,.,TRBJ2-7,.,TGTGCCAGCAGCGTAGCTACGGGTTACGAGCAGTACTTC,CASSVATGYEQYF
TRBV18,.,TRBJ2-5,.,TGTGCCAGCTCACCATACGGGGAGACCCAGTACTTC,CASSPYGETQYF
TRBV27,.,TRBJ1-2,.,TGTGCCAGCAGTTCCTTGGCAGGTTACTATGGCTACACCTTC,CASSSLAGYYGYTF
TRBV29-1,TRBD1,TRBJ2-7,.,TGCAGCGTTGCAAGACAGGGGGGTTATCACGAGCAGTACTTC,CSVARQGGYHEQYF
TRBV30,.,TRBJ2-7,.,TGTGCCTGGAGTGTACCGGGTGGTAGCTCCTACGAGCAGTACTTC,CAWSVPGGSSYEQYF
TRBV7-9,TRBD2,TRBJ2-7,once,TGTGCCAGCAGCTTTGTAGCGGGAGCCTACGAGCAGTACTTC,CASSFVAGAYEQYF
TRBV5-4,TRBD1,TRBJ2-7,few,TGTGCCAGCGGATCCCCGGGACAGGGACTCTACGAGCAGTACTTC,CASGSPGQGLYEQYF
TRBV18,.,TRBJ1-2,.,TGTGCCAGCTCACCAGGAGAACTATCTAACTATGGCTACACCTTC,CASSPGELSNYGYTF
TRBV5-1,TRBD1,TRBJ1-2,.,TGCGCCAGCAGCTTCCAGGGGGCGGATGGCTACACCTTC,CASSFQGADGYTF
TRBV28,TRBD1,TRBJ2-5,.,TGTGCCAGCAGTCGTGGACAGGGGCGGGAGACCCAGTACTTC,CASSRGQGRETQYF
TRBV28,.,TRBJ2-5,.,TGTGCCAGCAGTCCCGTGTTGGACTCCACCGGGACCCAGTACTTC,CASSPVLDSTGTQYF
TRBV30,.,TRBJ1-6,.,TGTGCCTGGATGATCTGGCAGGGAGGTGTCCCTAATTCACCCCTCCACTTT,CAWMIWQGGVPNSPLHF
TRBV2,.,TRBJ1-1,.,TGTGCCAGCAGTGAAGGGGCGAACACTGAAGCTTTCTTT,CASSEGANTEAFF
TRBV28,TRBD2,TRBJ2-4,.,TGTGCCAGCGGGACTAGCGGGAGGGTACTAGCTAACATTCAGTACTTC,CASGTSGRVLANIQYF
TRBV7-6,.,TRBJ2-7,.,TGTGCCAGCAGCTCCCGACTCCGGGTCAAAGGAGGCTACGAGCAGTACTTC,CASSSRLRVKGGYEQYF
TRBV18,.,TRBJ2-5,.,TGTGCCAGCTCACCATCCCGGCAGGGCGGTTCAGAGACCCAGTACTTC,CASSPSRQGGSETQYF
TRBV18,.,TRBJ2-5,.,TGTGCCAGCTCACCCTCCGGGGAGACCCAGTACTTC,CASSPSGETQYF
TRBV5-1,TRBD1,TRBJ1-2,.,TGCGCCAGCAGCTTAACCAGGGGGTCTAACTATGGCTACACCTTC,CASSLTRGSNYGYTF
TRBV21-1,.,TRBJ1-2,.,TGTGCCAGCAGCCAAAGGAAATCGGTCCGGGTGAAGTATGGCTACACCTTC,CASSQRKSVRVKYGYTF
TRBV28,.,TRBJ1-5,.,TGTGCCAGCAGTTTTACTGGGGCCAGCAATCAGCCCCAGCATTTT,CASSFTGASNQPQHF
TRBV28,TRBD1,TRBJ1-6,.,TGTGCCAGCAGTTTCCCCCCGAAGACAGGGGGGATCTCCTATAATTCACCCCTCCACTTT,CASSFPPKTGGISYNSPLHF
TRBV4-2,TRBD2,TRBJ2-1,.,TGTGCCAGCAGCCAAGGACCACCGACGGGAGGGCCCTACAATGAGCAGTTCTTC,CASSQGPPTGGPYNEQFF
TRBV4-1,.,TRBJ1-1,.,TGCGCCAGCAGCCAAGATTATCAGACTGAAGCTTTCTTT,CASSQDYQTEAFF
TRBV4-2,.,TRBJ1-3,.,TGTGCCAGCAGCCCTAAGGGGGGGGCCAGAGGAAACACCATATATTTT,CASSPKGGARGNTIYF
TRBV14,TRBD2,TRBJ2-1,.,TGTGCCAGCAGCCAAGATGTCCCGGCGGGACTAGCGGGAGGGTCCTACAATGAGCAGTTCTTC,CASSQDVPAGLAGGSYNEQFF
TRBV23-1,TRBD1,TRBJ2-7,.,TGCGCCAGCTACCACGGGACAGGGGGCGAGCAGTACTTC,CASYHGTGGEQYF
TRBV27,.,TRBJ1-2,.,TGTGCCAGCAGTTTTGCAGGCCTTACGACTGGCTACACCTTC,CASSFAGLTTGYTF
TRBV19,TRBD1,TRBJ2-7,.,TGTGCCAGTAGTATCCGGACAGGGGGGTACGAGCAGTACTTC,CASSIRTGGYEQYF
TRBV15,TRBD2,TRBJ2-2,.,TGTGCCACCAGCAGAGGGCTAGCGGGGACCGGGGAGCTGTTTTTT,CATSRGLAGTGELFF
TRBV27,.,TRBJ1-2,.,TGTGCCAGCAGTCCGACAGTTTACTATGGCTACACCTTC,CASSPTVYYGYTF
TRBV15,.,TRBJ2-2,.,TGTGCCACCAGCAGAGATGAGGAGGCCACCGGGGAGCTGTTTTTT,CATSRDEEATGELFF
TRBV6-5,TRBD2,TRBJ2-1,once,TGTGCCAGCAGGGGACTAGCGGGAGGGGACAATGAGCAGTTCTTC,CASRGLAGGDNEQFF
TRBV5-1,.,TRBJ2-1,.,TGCGCCAGCAGCATGGACAGCAATGAGCAGTTCTTC,CASSMDSNEQFF
TRBV30,TRBD2,TRBJ2-3,.,TGTGCCTGGAGTGTGGGGGGGACAGATACGCAGTATTTT,CAWSVGGTDTQYF
TRBV4-3,.,TRBJ1-6,.,TGCGCCAGCAGCCAGTCGACACCGAGTAATTCACCCCTCCACTTT,CASSQSTPSNSPLHF
TRBV7-2,TRBD1,TRBJ2-3,.,TGTGCCAGCAGCCTTGGACAGGGCAGAGATACGCAGTATTTT,CASSLGQGRDTQYF
TRBV19,TRBD1,TRBJ2-7,.,TGTGCCAGTTCGATCTCAGGGGGCGCCTCCTACGAGCAGTACTTC,CASSISGGASYEQYF
TRBV6-5,.,TRBJ2-5,.,TGTGCCAGCAGTTTAGGGGTGACCCAGTACTTC,CASSLGVTQYF
TRBV7-9,.,TRBJ2-7,once,TGTGCCAGCAGCTTAGTCAGCAACCCTAGGGAGCAGTACTTC,CASSLVSNPREQYF
TRBV19,TRBD1,TRBJ1-5,.,TGTGCCAGTAGTACCCGACAGGGAGTAGGCAATCAGCCCCAGCATTTT,CASSTRQGVGNQPQHF
TRBV4-1,.,TRBJ1-3,.,TGCGCCAGCAGCCAGCCCGGGGGCTCTGGAAACACCATATATTTT,CASSQPGGSGNTIYF
TRBV6-5,.,TRBJ2-7,.,TGTGCCAGCAGTTACTCCGGGCCGGCAGGGAACCACGAGCAGTACTTC,CASSYSGPAGNHEQYF
TRBV12-3/TRBV12-4,.,TRBJ1-2,.,TGTGCCAGCAACCCACTCTTGGGGGGGGGCTACACCTTC,CASNPLLGGGYTF
TRBV6-5,.,TRBJ1-4,.,TGTGCCAGCAGCGACCTTTACAGTACTAATGAAAAACTGTTTTTT,CASSDLYSTNEKLFF